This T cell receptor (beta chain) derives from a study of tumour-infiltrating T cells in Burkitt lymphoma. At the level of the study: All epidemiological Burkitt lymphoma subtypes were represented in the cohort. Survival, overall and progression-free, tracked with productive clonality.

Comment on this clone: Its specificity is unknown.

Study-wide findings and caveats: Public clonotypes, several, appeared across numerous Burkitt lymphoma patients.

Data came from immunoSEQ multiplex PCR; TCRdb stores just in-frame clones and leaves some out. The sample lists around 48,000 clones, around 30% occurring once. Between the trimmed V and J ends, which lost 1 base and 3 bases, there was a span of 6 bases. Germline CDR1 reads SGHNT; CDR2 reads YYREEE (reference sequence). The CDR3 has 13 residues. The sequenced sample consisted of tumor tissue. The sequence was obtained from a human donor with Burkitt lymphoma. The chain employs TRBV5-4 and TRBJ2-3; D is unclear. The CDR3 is CASSLSQTDTQYF. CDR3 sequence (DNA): TGTGCCAGCAGCTTGAGCCAGACAGATACGCAGTATTTT.